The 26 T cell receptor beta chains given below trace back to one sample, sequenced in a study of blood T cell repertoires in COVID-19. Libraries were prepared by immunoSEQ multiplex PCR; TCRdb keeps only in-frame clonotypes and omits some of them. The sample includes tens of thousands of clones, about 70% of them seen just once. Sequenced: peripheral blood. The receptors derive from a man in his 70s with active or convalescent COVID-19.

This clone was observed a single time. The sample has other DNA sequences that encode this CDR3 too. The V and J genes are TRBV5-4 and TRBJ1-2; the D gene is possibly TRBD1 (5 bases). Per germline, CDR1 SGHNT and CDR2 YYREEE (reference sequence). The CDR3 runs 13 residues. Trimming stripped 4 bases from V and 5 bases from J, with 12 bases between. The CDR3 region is CASSPGEEYGYTF. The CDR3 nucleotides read TGTGCCAGCAGCCCGGGGGAGGAGTATGGCTACACCTTC.

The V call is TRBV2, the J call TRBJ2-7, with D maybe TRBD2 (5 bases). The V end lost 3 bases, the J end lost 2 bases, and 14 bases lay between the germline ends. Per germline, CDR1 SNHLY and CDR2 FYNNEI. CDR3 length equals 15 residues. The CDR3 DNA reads TGTGCCAGCAGTGATTGCTGGGCCGGGGCCTACGAGCAGTACTTC. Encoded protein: CASSDCWAGAYEQYF.

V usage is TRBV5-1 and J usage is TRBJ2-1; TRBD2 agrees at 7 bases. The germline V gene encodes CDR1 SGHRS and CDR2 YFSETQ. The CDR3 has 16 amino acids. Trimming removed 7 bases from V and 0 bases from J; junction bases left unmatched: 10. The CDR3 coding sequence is TGCGCCAGCGGATGGGAACGCGGGAGCTCCTACAATGAGCAGTTCTTC. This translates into CASGWERGSSYNEQFF.

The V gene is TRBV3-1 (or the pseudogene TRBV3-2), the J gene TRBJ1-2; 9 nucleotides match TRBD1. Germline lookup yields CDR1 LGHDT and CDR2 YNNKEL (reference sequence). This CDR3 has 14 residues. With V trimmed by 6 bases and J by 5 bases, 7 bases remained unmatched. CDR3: CASRPQGQGYGYTF. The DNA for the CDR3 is TGTGCCAGCAGACCCCAGGGACAGGGTTATGGCTACACCTTC.

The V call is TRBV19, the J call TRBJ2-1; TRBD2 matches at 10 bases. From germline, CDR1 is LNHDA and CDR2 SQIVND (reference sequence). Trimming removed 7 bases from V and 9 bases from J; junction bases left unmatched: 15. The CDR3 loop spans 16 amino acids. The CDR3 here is CASNPKSQRGGGEQFF. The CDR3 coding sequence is TGTGCCAGTAACCCTAAGTCCCAGCGGGGGGGCGGTGAGCAGTTCTTC.

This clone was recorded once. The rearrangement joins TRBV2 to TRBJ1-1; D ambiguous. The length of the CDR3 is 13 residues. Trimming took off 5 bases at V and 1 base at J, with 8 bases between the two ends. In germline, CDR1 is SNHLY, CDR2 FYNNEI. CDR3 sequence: CASSKSWNTEAFF. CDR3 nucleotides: TGTGCCAGCAGTAAATCATGGAACACTGAAGCTTTCTTT.

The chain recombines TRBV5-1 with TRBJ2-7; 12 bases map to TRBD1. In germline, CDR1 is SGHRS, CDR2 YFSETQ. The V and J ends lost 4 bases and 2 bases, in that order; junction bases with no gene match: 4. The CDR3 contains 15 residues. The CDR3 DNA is TGCGCCAGCAGCCCCGGGACAGGGGGCACCTACGAGCAGTACTTC. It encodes CASSPGTGGTYEQYF. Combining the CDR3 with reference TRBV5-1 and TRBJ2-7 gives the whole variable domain KAGVTQTPRYLIKTRGQQVTLSCSPISGHRSVSWYQQTPGQGLQFLFEYFSETQRNKGNFPGRFSGRQFSNSRSEMNVSTLELGDSALYLCASSPGTGGTYEQYFGPGTRLTVT.

The CDR3 loop is CAISDSGTSPADTQYF. In DNA form, the CDR3 reads TGTGCCATCAGTGATTCCGGGACTAGTCCAGCAGATACGCAGTATTTT. V is TRBV10-3 and J is TRBJ2-3; 8 bases agree with TRBD2. The CDR3 is made up of 16 amino acids. V lost 3 bases and J lost 4; bases outside the gene matches: 9. Germline assignment: CDR1 ENHRY and CDR2 SYGVKD.

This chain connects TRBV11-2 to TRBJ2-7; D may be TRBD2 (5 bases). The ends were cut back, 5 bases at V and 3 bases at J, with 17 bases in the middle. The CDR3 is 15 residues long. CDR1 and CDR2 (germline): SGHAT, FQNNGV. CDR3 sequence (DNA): TGTGCCAGCAGCCAAGAACCGGGAAGGAGCTACGAGCAGTACTTC. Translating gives CASSQEPGRSYEQYF.

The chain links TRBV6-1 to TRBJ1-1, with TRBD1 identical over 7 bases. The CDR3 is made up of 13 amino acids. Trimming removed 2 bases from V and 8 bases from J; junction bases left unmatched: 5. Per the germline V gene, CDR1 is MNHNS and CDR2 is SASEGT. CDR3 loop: CASSETGAREAFF. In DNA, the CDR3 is TGTGCCAGCAGTGAAACAGGGGCTAGGGAAGCTTTCTTT.

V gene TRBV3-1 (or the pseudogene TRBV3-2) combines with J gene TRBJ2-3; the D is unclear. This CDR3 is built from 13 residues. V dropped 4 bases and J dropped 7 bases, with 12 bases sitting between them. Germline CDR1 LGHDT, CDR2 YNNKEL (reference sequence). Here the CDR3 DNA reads TGTGCCAGCAGCCCAACTGCTCCGAATACGCAGTATTTT. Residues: CASSPTAPNTQYF.

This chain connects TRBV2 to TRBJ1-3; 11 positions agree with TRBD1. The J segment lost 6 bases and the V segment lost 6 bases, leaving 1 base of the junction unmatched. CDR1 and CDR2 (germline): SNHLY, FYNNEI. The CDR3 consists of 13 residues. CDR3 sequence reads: CASRGQGENTIYF. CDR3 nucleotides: TGTGCCAGCAGGGGACAGGGGGAAAACACCATATATTTT.

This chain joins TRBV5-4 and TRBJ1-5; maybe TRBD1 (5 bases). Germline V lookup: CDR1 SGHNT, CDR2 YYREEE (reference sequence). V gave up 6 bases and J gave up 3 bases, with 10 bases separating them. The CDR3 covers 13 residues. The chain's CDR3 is CASTLDNNQPQHF. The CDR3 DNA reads TGTGCCAGCACCCTGGACAACAATCAGCCCCAGCATTTT.

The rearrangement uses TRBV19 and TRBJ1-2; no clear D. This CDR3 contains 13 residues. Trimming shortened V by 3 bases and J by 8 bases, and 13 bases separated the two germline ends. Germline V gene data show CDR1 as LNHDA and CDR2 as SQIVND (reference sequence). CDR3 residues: CASSIGNSGGYTF. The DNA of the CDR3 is TGTGCCAGTAGTATTGGCAACTCGGGAGGCTACACCTTC.

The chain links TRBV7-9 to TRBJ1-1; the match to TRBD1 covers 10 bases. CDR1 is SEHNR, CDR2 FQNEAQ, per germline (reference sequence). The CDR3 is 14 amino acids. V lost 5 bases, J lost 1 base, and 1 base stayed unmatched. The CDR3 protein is CASSRQGANTEAFF. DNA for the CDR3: TGTGCCAGCAGCCGACAGGGGGCGAACACTGAAGCTTTCTTT. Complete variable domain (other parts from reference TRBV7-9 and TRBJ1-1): DTGVSQNPRHKITKRGQNVTFRCDPISEHNRLYWYRQTLGQGPEFLTYFQNEAQLEKSRLLSDRFSAERPKGSFSTLEIQRTEQGDSAMYLCASSRQGANTEAFFGQGTRLTVV.

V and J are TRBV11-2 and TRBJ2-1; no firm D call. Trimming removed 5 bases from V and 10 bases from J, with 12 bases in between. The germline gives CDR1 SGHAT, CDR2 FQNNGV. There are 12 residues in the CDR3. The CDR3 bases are TGTGCCAGCAGCCCCATTCGGTTCGAGCAGTTCTTC. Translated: CASSPIRFEQFF.

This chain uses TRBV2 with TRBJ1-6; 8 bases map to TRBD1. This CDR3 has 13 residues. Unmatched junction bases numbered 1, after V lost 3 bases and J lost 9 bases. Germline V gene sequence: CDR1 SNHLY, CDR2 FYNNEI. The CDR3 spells CASSDGQGSPLHF. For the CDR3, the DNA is TGTGCCAGCAGTGATGGACAGGGTTCACCCCTCCACTTT.

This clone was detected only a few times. The CDR3: CASSPDIQGGAFF. The DNA for the CDR3 is TGTGCCAGCTCCCCAGACATCCAAGGTGGAGCTTTCTTT. The V call is TRBV18, the J call TRBJ1-1; D is ambiguous. CDR3 length: 13 amino acids. Germline lookup yields CDR1 KGHSH and CDR2 LQKENI. V lost 6 bases and J lost 10, with 18 bases in between. The complete variable domain, with remaining parts taken from reference TRBV18 and TRBJ1-1, reads NAGVMQNPRHLVRRRGQEARLRCSPMKGHSHVYWYRQLPEEGLKFMVYLQKENIIDESGMPKERFSAEFPKEGPSILRIQQVVRGDSAAYFCASSPDIQGGAFFGQGTRLTVV.

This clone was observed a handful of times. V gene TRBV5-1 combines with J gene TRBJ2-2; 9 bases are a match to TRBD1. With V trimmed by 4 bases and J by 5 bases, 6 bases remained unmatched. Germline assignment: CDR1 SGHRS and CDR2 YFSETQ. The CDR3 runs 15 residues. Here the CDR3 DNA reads TGCGCCAGCAGCCGGACAGGGGCGGGAACCGGGGAGCTGTTTTTT. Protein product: CASSRTGAGTGELFF.

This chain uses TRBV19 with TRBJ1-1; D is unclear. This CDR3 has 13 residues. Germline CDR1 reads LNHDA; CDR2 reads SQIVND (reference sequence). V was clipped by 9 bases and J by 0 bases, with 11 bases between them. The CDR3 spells CASKTQMNTEAFF. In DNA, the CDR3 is TGTGCCAGCAAGACACAAATGAACACTGAAGCTTTCTTT.

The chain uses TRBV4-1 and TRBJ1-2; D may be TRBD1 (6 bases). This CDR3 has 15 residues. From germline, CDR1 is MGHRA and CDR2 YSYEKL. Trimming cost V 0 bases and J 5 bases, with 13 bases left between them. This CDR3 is CASSQEGQGPYGYTF. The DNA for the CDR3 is TGCGCCAGCAGCCAAGAAGGGCAGGGGCCTTATGGCTACACCTTC.

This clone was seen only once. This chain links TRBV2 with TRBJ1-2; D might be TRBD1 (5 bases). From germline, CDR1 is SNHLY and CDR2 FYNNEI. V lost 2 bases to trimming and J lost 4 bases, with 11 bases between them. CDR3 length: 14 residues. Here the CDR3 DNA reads TGTGCCAGCAGTGAACAGGGCGAAGGCTATGGCTACACCTTC. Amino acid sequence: CASSEQGEGYGYTF.

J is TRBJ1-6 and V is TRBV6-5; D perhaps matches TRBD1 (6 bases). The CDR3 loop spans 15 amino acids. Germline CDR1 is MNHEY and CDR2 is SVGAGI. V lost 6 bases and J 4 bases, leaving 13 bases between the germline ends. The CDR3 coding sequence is TGTGCCAGCAGCCCGGGGGGGACATATAATTCACCCCTCCACTTT. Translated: CASSPGGTYNSPLHF.

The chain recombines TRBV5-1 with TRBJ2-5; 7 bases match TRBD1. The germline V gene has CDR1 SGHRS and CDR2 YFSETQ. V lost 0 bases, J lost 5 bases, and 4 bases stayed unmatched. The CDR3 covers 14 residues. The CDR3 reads CASSLERGLETQYF. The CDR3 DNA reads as TGCGCCAGCAGCTTGGAGAGGGGGCTCGAGACCCAGTACTTC.

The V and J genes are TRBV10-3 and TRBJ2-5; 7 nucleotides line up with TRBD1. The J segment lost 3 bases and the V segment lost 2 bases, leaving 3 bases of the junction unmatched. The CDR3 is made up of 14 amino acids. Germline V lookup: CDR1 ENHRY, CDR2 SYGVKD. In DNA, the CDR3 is TGTGCCATCAGTGAGGACGGACAGGAAGAGACCCAGTACTTC. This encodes CAISEDGQEETQYF.

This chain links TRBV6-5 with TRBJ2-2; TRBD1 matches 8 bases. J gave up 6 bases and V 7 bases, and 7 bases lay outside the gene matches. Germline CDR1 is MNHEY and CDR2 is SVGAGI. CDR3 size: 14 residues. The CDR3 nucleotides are TGTGCCAGCACCCGGGACAGGTTCCCCGGGGAGCTGTTTTTT. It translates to CASTRDRFPGELFF.